This T cell receptor beta chain is drawn from a study of identical twins. CDR3 length: 17 amino acids. The germline V gene has CDR1 SGHVS and CDR2 FQNEAQ. The J segment lost 8 bases and the V segment lost 4 bases, leaving 12 bases of the junction unmatched. TCRdb reprocessed the 5' RACE reads via MiXCR and lists one record per CDR3 protein. The repertoire holds 700,000 or so distinct CDR3 sequences, with about 20% as singletons. These sequences were also reported in another study, on T cells expressing NK-cell markers. That work adds: The study drew TCR beta repertoires from sorted CD3+CD56+NKG2C+, CD3+CD56+NKG2C- and CD3+CD56-NKG2C+ T cells.

V and J are TRBV7-8 and TRBJ2-1, with 12 bases lining up with TRBD1. The TCR originated in a woman aged 18 to 35 in good health. Source material: PBMCs. CDR3 loop: CASSYTYRDRGRDEQFF. The CDR3 bases are TGTGCCAGCAGCTATACATACCGGGACAGGGGGCGGGATGAGCAGTTCTTC.